One and the same sample provided the 31 T cell receptor beta chains below, sequenced in a study of cytomegalovirus exposure and HLA in healthy donors. The table came from immunoSEQ multiplex PCR; TCRdb's copy has only in-frame clones and leaves some out. This table holds over 100,000 clones, about nine tenths found once. Sample: PBMCs. These receptors came from a woman younger than 30 in good health and CMV-seronegative.

This chain joins TRBV18 and TRBJ2-1, with 9 positions matching TRBD2. The CDR3 extends over 17 amino acids. The trim removed 4 bases at V and 4 bases at J, leaving 11 bases unmatched. Germline V gives CDR1 KGHSH, CDR2 LQKENI. For the CDR3, the DNA is TGTGCCAGCTCACGGACTACAGCGGGAGGTGGTTACAATGAGCAGTTCTTC. Translation: CASSRTTAGGGYNEQFF.

This chain links TRBV5-4 with TRBJ1-2, with 8 bases that match TRBD1. CDR1 and CDR2 from the germline V gene are SGHNT and YYREEE (reference sequence). V was pared by 4 bases and J by 8 bases, with 19 bases of the junction left unmatched. The CDR3 has 17 amino acids. The chain's CDR3 is CASSLGQGLGTSRGYTF. CDR3 DNA sequence: TGTGCCAGCAGCCTCGGACAGGGCCTTGGTACCTCGCGGGGCTACACCTTC.

There are a few counts of this clone. This chain's CDR3 is CASRSWQDYGYTF. The CDR3 DNA reads as TGTGCCAGCAGGAGTTGGCAGGACTATGGCTACACCTTC. V usage is TRBV7-8 and J usage is TRBJ1-2; D call uncertain. The CDR3 consists of 13 residues. Germline V gives CDR1 SGHVS, CDR2 FQNEAQ. Deletions cut 6 bases from V and 3 bases from J, with 11 bases between. The full variable domain, its missing parts supplied by reference TRBV7-8 and TRBJ1-2, is GAGVSQSPRYKVAKRGQDVALRCDPISGHVSLFWYQQALGQGPEFLTYFQNEAQLDKSGLPSDRFFAERPEGSVSTLKIQRTQQEDSAVYLCASRSWQDYGYTFGSGTRLTVV.

This chain joins TRBV5-1 and TRBJ2-5; 7 bases are a match to TRBD2. The CDR3 has 13 residues. V shed 0 bases and J 9 bases; nucleotides not matched to a gene: 5. CDR1 is SGHRS and CDR2 is YFSETQ in the germline V gene. Here the CDR3 reads CASSLGEGMAQYF. The DNA for the CDR3 is TGCGCCAGCAGCTTGGGGGAGGGGATGGCCCAGTACTTC. The full variable domain, with the rest looked up from reference TRBV5-1 and TRBJ2-5, is KAGVTQTPRYLIKTRGQQVTLSCSPISGHRSVSWYQQTPGQGLQFLFEYFSETQRNKGNFPGRFSGRQFSNSRSEMNVSTLELGDSALYLCASSLGEGMAQYFGPGTRLLVL.

The V gene is TRBV28, the J gene TRBJ2-3, with TRBD2 matching 8 bases. The CDR3 has 15 amino acids. Germline CDR1 MDHEN, CDR2 SYDVKM. The V gene end was trimmed by 1 base and the J gene end by 6 bases; junction bases not matched to a gene: 6. The CDR3: CASSLSGGTHDTQYF. The CDR3 DNA reads TGTGCCAGCAGTTTATCGGGGGGGACACACGATACGCAGTATTTT. The full variable domain, in which reference TRBV28 and TRBJ2-3 provide the parts outside the CDR3, is DVKVTQSSRYLVKRTGEKVFLECVQDMDHENMFWYRQDPGLGLRLIYFSYDVKMKEKGDIPEGYSVSREKKERFSLILESASTNQTSMYLCASSLSGGTHDTQYFGPGTRLTVL.

The V call is TRBV2, the J call TRBJ1-5, with D perhaps TRBD1 (5 bases). The length of the CDR3 is 13 residues. Per the germline V gene, CDR1 is SNHLY and CDR2 is FYNNEI. Deletions cut 5 bases from V and 5 bases from J, with 10 bases between. DNA for the CDR3: TGTGCCAGCAGTCTCACAGGAGATCAGCCCCAGCATTTT. It is translated as CASSLTGDQPQHF.

The genes are TRBV29-1 and TRBJ1-2, with 8 bases identical to TRBD1. V trimming: 8 bases; J trimming: 0 bases; junction bases outside the gene matches: 17. Germline V gives CDR1 SQVTM, CDR2 ANQGSEA. This CDR3 comprises 17 residues. The CDR3 nucleotides are TGCAGCACTACTCCCCAACCACAGGGGGGAGCTAACTATGGCTACACCTTC. Protein: CSTTPQPQGGANYGYTF.

The V call is TRBV7-2, the J call TRBJ2-2; TRBD2 agrees at 12 bases. J was trimmed by 3 bases and V by 2 bases; bases with no gene match: 4. Germline V gene lookup returns CDR1 SGHTA and CDR2 FQGNSA. This CDR3 spans 17 amino acids. For the CDR3, the DNA is TGTGCCAGCAGCTTAAGGTCTAGCGGGGGGGACACCGGGGAGCTGTTTTTT. Amino acids: CASSLRSSGGDTGELFF.

The chain employs TRBV21-1 and TRBJ1-2. TRBV21-1 is a recognized pseudogene. The CDR3 covers 14 residues. The CDR3 sequence is CASSKERGEEDYTF. CDR3 nucleotides: TGTGCCAGCAGCAAAGAGCGGGGGGAGGAGGACTACACCTTC.

The chain joins TRBV6-6 to TRBJ2-3; no reliable D call. V was trimmed by 3 bases and J by 4 bases, leaving 8 bases between them. Germline V lookup: CDR1 MNHNY, CDR2 SVGAGI (reference sequence). The CDR3 extends over 13 amino acids. As DNA, the CDR3 is TGTGCCAGCAGTTATTACGGTCCAGATACGCAGTATTTT. Encoded protein: CASSYYGPDTQYF.

This chain joins TRBV5-1 and TRBJ2-3, with 8 nucleotides matching TRBD2. Germline V gene lookup returns CDR1 SGHRS and CDR2 YFSETQ. V trimming: 1 base; J trimming: 0 bases; junction bases outside the gene matches: 4. There are 16 residues in the CDR3. The CDR3: CASSLWPSGSTDTQYF. The CDR3 nucleotides read TGCGCCAGCAGCTTGTGGCCTAGCGGGAGCACAGATACGCAGTATTTT.

The chain is built from TRBV4-3 and TRBJ2-7; D possibly corresponds to TRBD2 (5 bases). This CDR3 is 18 amino acids long. Germline values: CDR1 LGHNA, CDR2 YSLEER. The V gene lost 0 bases and the J gene lost 4 bases, with 22 bases spanning the gap. The CDR3 region is CASSQDFFSSLVKYEQYF. Written as DNA, the CDR3 is TGCGCCAGCAGCCAAGATTTTTTTTCGTCACTAGTCAAGTACGAGCAGTACTTC.

The chain has TRBV5-1 and TRBJ1-2; 12 bases are shared with TRBD1. Looked up from germline, CDR1 is SGHRS and CDR2 is YFSETQ. The CDR3 spans 15 residues. With 3 bases clipped from V and 7 bases from J, the junction kept 7 bases outside the gene matches. The CDR3 loop is CASSWGDRGRGGYTF. The CDR3 DNA follows: TGCGCCAGCAGCTGGGGGGACAGGGGGCGAGGTGGCTACACCTTC. Combining the CDR3 with reference TRBV5-1 and TRBJ1-2 gives the whole variable domain KAGVTQTPRYLIKTRGQQVTLSCSPISGHRSVSWYQQTPGQGLQFLFEYFSETQRNKGNFPGRFSGRQFSNSRSEMNVSTLELGDSALYLCASSWGDRGRGGYTFGSGTRLTVV.

The rearrangement uses TRBV10-2 and TRBJ1-1, with 10 bases aligning to TRBD1. CDR1 WSHSY and CDR2 SAAADI come from the germline V gene. There are 14 residues in the CDR3. V lost 6 bases to trimming and J lost 5 bases; unmatched junction nucleotides: 6. In DNA form, the CDR3 reads TGCGCCAGCAGACCGGGACAGGGGTGGACTGAAGCTTTCTTT. It translates to CASRPGQGWTEAFF.

The chain has TRBV5-1 and TRBJ1-4, with D perhaps TRBD1 (5 bases). Germline V gene lookup returns CDR1 SGHRS and CDR2 YFSETQ. The CDR3 runs to 15 residues. Trimming took 4 bases from V and 8 from J, leaving 18 bases between them. The CDR3 protein is CASSAGTQLGEKLFF. CDR3 nucleotide sequence: TGCGCCAGCAGCGCTGGGACTCAATTGGGGGAAAAACTGTTTTTT.

This chain connects TRBV6-5 to TRBJ2-1, with D uncertain. The germline V gene encodes CDR1 MNHEY and CDR2 SVGAGI. CDR3 length equals 14 residues. V lost 1 base and J 8 bases, leaving 12 bases between the germline ends. The CDR3 spells CASSYFRQAHEQFF. The CDR3 DNA follows: TGTGCCAGCAGTTACTTCAGGCAGGCGCATGAGCAGTTCTTC.

Here the CDR3 reads CASSSPPGGNTEAFF. The CDR3 region has the DNA TGTGCCAGCAGTTCCCCCCCAGGGGGGAACACTGAAGCTTTCTTT. V gene TRBV6-5 combines with J gene TRBJ1-1, with 7 bases lining up with TRBD1. The germline V gene has CDR1 MNHEY and CDR2 SVGAGI. V was pared by 4 bases and J by 1 base, with 6 bases of the junction left unmatched. The CDR3 length is 15 residues.

This chain joins TRBV7-9 and TRBJ1-1; possibly TRBD1 for D (6 bases). The CDR3 is 14 amino acids. Germline lookup yields CDR1 SEHNR and CDR2 FQNEAQ (reference sequence). V lost 5 bases to trimming and J lost 4 bases, with 14 bases between them. The CDR3, as DNA: TGTGCCAGCAGCGCCAACAGGGATGGCACTGAAGCTTTCTTT. Translating it yields CASSANRDGTEAFF.

The chain is built from TRBV6-1 and TRBJ1-3, with 9 positions matching TRBD1. Trimming took 6 bases from V and 4 from J; bases not matched to a gene: 7. CDR3 length: 15 residues. Germline V gene sequence: CDR1 MNHNS, CDR2 SASEGT. The CDR3 protein is CASSPNRGPGNTIYF. CDR3 nucleotide sequence: TGTGCCAGCAGCCCTAACAGGGGGCCAGGAAACACCATATATTTT.

For this clone: No DNA is shown, since the ends of the CDR3 on it are uncertain; the CDR3 is the one TCRdb lists. The chain employs TRBV28 and TRBJ2-1; the D segment call TRBD1 is taken from the table without a DNA check. The CDR3 is 15 amino acids long, termini counted. Germline V gene lookup returns CDR1 MDHEN and CDR2 SYDVKM. CDR3 amino acids: CASSLFGKGARGEFF.

This chain connects TRBV30 to TRBJ1-2; 7 bases agree with TRBD1. Trimming at V came to 4 bases and at J to 6 bases, leaving 8 bases not matched to a gene. The CDR3 length is 13 residues. Germline assignment: CDR1 GTSNPN and CDR2 SVGIG (reference sequence). This chain's CDR3 is CAWTLGTEDGYTF. In nucleotides, the CDR3 is TGTGCCTGGACGCTCGGGACAGAAGATGGCTACACCTTC.

The V and J genes are TRBV27 and TRBJ2-1; a possible D gene is TRBD2 (5 bases). The V gene lost 1 base and the J gene lost 5 bases, with 15 bases spanning the gap. Germline V gene lookup returns CDR1 MNHEY and CDR2 SMNVEV (reference sequence). The CDR3 is made up of 16 amino acids. The CDR3 DNA sequence: TGTGCCAGCAGTTTATATCCGGGAAGGCCCCACAATGAGCAGTTCTTC. Translated, it gives CASSLYPGRPHNEQFF.

The chain uses TRBV6-5 and TRBJ1-2, with TRBD1 matching over 8 bases. Trimming cost V 7 bases and J 5 bases; bases outside gene matches: 12. From germline, CDR1 is MNHEY and CDR2 SVGAGI. There are 15 residues in the CDR3. This CDR3 reads CASKVGPGTGYGYTF. For the CDR3, the DNA is TGTGCCAGCAAAGTAGGGCCCGGGACAGGATATGGCTACACCTTC.

J is TRBJ2-6 and V is TRBV28; 7 nucleotides align to TRBD1. Trimming cost V 2 bases and J 2 bases; bases outside gene matches: 0. The CDR3 is made up of 15 amino acids. The V gene's germline CDR1 is MDHEN and CDR2 SYDVKM. The CDR3: CASSLTGAGANVLTF. The CDR3 DNA follows: TGTGCCAGCAGTTTAACAGGGGCTGGGGCCAACGTCCTGACTTTC.

The chain links TRBV27 to TRBJ2-7; TRBD1 aligns across 10 bases. Per the germline V gene, CDR1 is MNHEY and CDR2 is SMNVEV (reference sequence). The CDR3 is 16 residues long. V lost 2 bases and J lost 3; bases outside the gene matches: 7. This CDR3 reads CASSLTSGDRGYEQYF. In DNA form, the CDR3 reads TGTGCCAGCAGTTTAACCTCCGGGGACAGGGGCTACGAGCAGTACTTC.

The V and J genes are TRBV6-4 and TRBJ2-7; 9 bases line up with TRBD2. The CDR3 is 13 amino acids. V lost 8 bases, J lost 6 bases, and 8 bases stayed unmatched. CDR1 and CDR2 from the germline V gene are MRHNA and SNTAGT. The CDR3 is CASPYGREGEQYF. CDR3 in DNA: TGTGCCAGCCCTTACGGGCGGGAGGGCGAGCAGTACTTC.

The rearrangement links TRBV30 to TRBJ1-4; the match to TRBD1 covers 9 bases. V dropped 2 bases and J dropped 4; count of bases not matched to a gene: 14. Germline CDR1 GTSNPN, CDR2 SVGIG (reference sequence). The CDR3 consists of 18 residues. CDR3 in amino acids: CAWSPRDRVIRGNEKLFF. CDR3 nucleotides: TGTGCCTGGAGTCCCCGGGACAGGGTAATCAGGGGTAATGAAAAACTGTTTTTT.

This chain links TRBV11-2 with TRBJ2-3; 8 nucleotides line up with TRBD2. V trimming: 5 bases; J trimming: 0 bases; junction bases outside the gene matches: 4. The germline gives CDR1 SGHAT, CDR2 FQNNGV. This CDR3 is built from 15 residues. CDR3 sequence reads: CASSQTSASTDTQYF. The CDR3 DNA follows: TGTGCCAGCAGCCAGACTAGCGCCAGCACAGATACGCAGTATTTT.

This clone was recorded a few times. The rearrangement uses TRBV11-2 and TRBJ2-7; D is perhaps TRBD1 (6 bases). V lost 5 bases, J lost 6 bases, and 14 bases lay in between. Germline-derived CDR1 and CDR2 are SGHAT and FQNNGV. The CDR3 contains 13 residues. The CDR3: CASSPQGFGEQYF. CDR3 DNA: TGTGCCAGCAGCCCACAGGGCTTTGGCGAGCAGTACTTC.

The V gene is TRBV30, the J gene TRBJ1-5; unclear D gene. Trimming shortened V by 1 base and J by 2 bases, and 9 bases separated the two germline ends. The CDR3 sequence is 14 residues long. Germline-derived CDR1 and CDR2 are GTSNPN and SVGIG (reference sequence). The CDR3 nucleotides read TGTGCCTGGAGTGAAACAGTGGGCAATCAGCCCCAGCATTTT. As protein: CAWSETVGNQPQHF.

This clone appeared once. The V gene is TRBV6-6, the J gene TRBJ1-4, with 7 bases identical to TRBD1. The CDR3 length is 15 residues. Germline CDR1 is MNHNY and CDR2 is SVGAGI (reference sequence). Unmatched junction bases numbered 9, after V lost 10 bases and J lost 1 base. The CDR3 DNA sequence: TGTGCCACCAGGGACAGCCCGGTAACTAATGAAAAACTGTTTTTT. This codes for CATRDSPVTNEKLFF.